The T cell receptor beta chain described here comes from a study of blood T cell repertoires in COVID-19. Study at large: COVID-19 samples collected from the United States, Italy and Spain covered acute and convalescent phases. From T cells, B-cell-depleted T cells, or PBMCs came the material, which was cDNA or gDNA.

The germline gives CDR1 SGHDT, CDR2 YYEEEE. V lost 1 base and J lost 7, with 11 bases in between. This CDR3 comprises 13 residues. Authors' processing steps: Amplification of reference gene primers provided the estimated nucleated cell counts. The repertoire was sequenced with immunoSEQ multiplex PCR; TCRdb's copy has only in-frame clones and lacks some. The V and J calls and the clone size are those of that table, but D and trimming were determined from the DNA. The sample has approximately 270,000 clones, about 90% seen once. Source material: peripheral blood. V is TRBV5-6 and J is TRBJ1-1; TRBD1 might be the D (6 bases). This TCR was recovered from a man between 18 and 29 years old with active or convalescent COVID-19. The CDR3 DNA sequence: TGTGCCAGCAGCTTGCGGGGGGCATATGAAGCTTTCTTT. Amino acids: CASSLRGAYEAFF.